A single sample is the source of the 2 T cell receptor beta chains below, sequenced in a study of blood T cells in healthy people across ages. The authors ran a second PCR of about 7 to 11 cycles using a sample-barcoded 5' primer and a J-beta primer mix. TCRdb reanalysed the 5' RACE reads using MiXCR and keeps one entry per CDR3 protein. The sample includes roughly 1.9 million distinct CDR3 sequences, around 42% of them seen just once. Input material: blood. The source of these receptors is a human donor in good health.

This clonotype was counted many times. This chain connects TRBV6-2 or TRBV6-3 to TRBJ2-7, with a weak D call TRBD1 (6 bases). Germline assignment: CDR1 MNHEY and CDR2 SVGEGT. V was shortened by 6 bases and J by 2 bases, with 17 bases between the two germline ends. This CDR3 region has 15 residues. This CDR3 is CASSSNRVATYEQYF. Written as DNA, the CDR3 is TGTGCCAGCAGCTCGAACAGGGTCGCAACCTACGAGCAGTACTTC.

This clonotype has a handful of counts. This chain joins TRBV20-1 and TRBJ2-1, with TRBD1 matching over 7 bases. The CDR3 totals 16 residues. V lost 5 bases, J lost 0 bases, and 10 bases stayed unmatched. Per germline, CDR1 DFQATT and CDR2 SNEGSKA (reference sequence). The CDR3 DNA is TGCAGTGCTGACGGTTTGGACAGGTTCTCCTACAATGAGCAGTTCTTC. This gives the protein CSADGLDRFSYNEQFF.